One and the same sample provided the 20 T cell receptor beta chains below, sequenced in a study of blood T cell repertoires in COVID-19. Assay used: immunoSEQ multiplex PCR; TCRdb lists only in-frame clones, some missing. The sample consists of 150,000 to 200,000 clones, around 89% of them appearing once. Sequencing was performed on peripheral blood. These receptors were taken from a human donor in a cohort sampled during active COVID-19.

V usage is TRBV29-1 and J usage is TRBJ2-3; D perhaps matches TRBD2 (6 bases). The CDR3 has 13 residues. Looked up from germline, CDR1 is SQVTM and CDR2 is ANQGSEA. V was cut by 6 bases and J by 0 bases, with 10 bases left in between. CDR3 in amino acids: CSVGGVSTDTQYF. For the CDR3, the DNA is TGCAGCGTGGGAGGAGTTAGCACAGATACGCAGTATTTT.

The rearrangement joins TRBV18 to TRBJ1-1, with D uncertain. The CDR3 spans 16 residues. V was pared by 0 bases and J by 0 bases, with 11 bases between. In germline, CDR1 is KGHSH, CDR2 LQKENI. The chain's CDR3 is CASSPPGLAVNTEAFF. The CDR3 region has the DNA TGTGCCAGCTCACCACCGGGTCTAGCTGTGAACACTGAAGCTTTCTTT. Filled out from reference TRBV18 and TRBJ1-1, the complete variable domain reads NAGVMQNPRHLVRRRGQEARLRCSPMKGHSHVYWYRQLPEEGLKFMVYLQKENIIDESGMPKERFSAEFPKEGPSILRIQQVVRGDSAAYFCASSPPGLAVNTEAFFGQGTRLTVV.

The gene calls are TRBV4-2 and TRBJ2-7; 12 nucleotides agree with TRBD2. The CDR3 loop spans 20 amino acids. CDR1 is LGHNA and CDR2 is YNFKEQ in the germline V gene. V trimming: 1 base; J trimming: 1 base; junction bases outside the gene matches: 14. CDR3 nucleotides: TGTGCCAGCAGCCAAGCCCTCGGACTAGCGGGACCCCCCACGTCCTACGAGCAGTACTTC. It encodes CASSQALGLAGPPTSYEQYF.

The chain employs TRBV6-6 and TRBJ1-1; D may be TRBD1 (5 bases). Trimming removed 5 bases at V and 4 bases at J, with 23 bases between. CDR1 and CDR2 from the germline V gene are MNHNY and SVGAGI (reference sequence). The CDR3 totals 17 residues. The CDR3, as DNA: TGTGCCAGCAGTCGCCTTTCACAGGTCTTTCTTAGCACTGAAGCTTTCTTT. Its translation is CASSRLSQVFLSTEAFF.

DNA for the CDR3: TGTGCCAGCAGTTACTCGATGATTAGCGGCACAGATACGCAGTATTTT. Translated, it gives CASSYSMISGTDTQYF. This chain joins TRBV6-2 or TRBV6-3 and TRBJ2-3; perhaps TRBD2 as D (5 bases). Germline CDR1 MNHEY, CDR2 SVGEGT. The V end was cut by 0 bases, the J end by 1 base, with 11 bases between. The CDR3 spans 16 residues.

This rearrangement joins TRBV7-2 to TRBJ2-1; 9 bases are shared with TRBD1. The ends lost 3 bases at V and 10 bases at J; junction bases unmatched: 7. Germline CDR1 and CDR2: SGHTA and FQGNSA. The CDR3 length is 14 residues. The CDR3 reads CASSLRDRAYEQFF. For the CDR3, the DNA is TGTGCCAGCAGCTTGAGGGACAGGGCCTACGAGCAGTTCTTC.

CDR3 nucleotides: TGTGCCAGCAAGGGGGATAGCAATCAGCCCCAGCATTTT. It specifies CASKGDSNQPQHF. V usage is TRBV7-2 and J usage is TRBJ1-5; possible D gene TRBD1, 6 bases. V lost 7 bases and J 0 bases, leaving 7 bases between the germline ends. Germline CDR1 and CDR2: SGHTA and FQGNSA. This CDR3 has 13 residues.

V usage is TRBV7-6 and J usage is TRBJ2-1; 14 nucleotides align to TRBD2. Germline-derived CDR1 and CDR2 are SGHVS and FNYEAQ. This CDR3 spans 16 amino acids. The trim removed 3 bases at V and 6 bases at J, leaving 4 bases unmatched. This CDR3 reads CASSLTSGRDGNEQFF. As DNA, the CDR3 is TGTGCCAGCAGCTTGACTAGCGGGAGGGACGGCAATGAGCAGTTCTTC.

The chain couples TRBV5-1 to TRBJ1-2; 9 positions match TRBD1. Germline CDR1 and CDR2: SGHRS and YFSETQ. This CDR3 region has 15 residues. The V and J ends lost 5 bases and 7 bases, in that order; junction bases with no gene match: 12. The DNA of the CDR3 is TGCGCCAGCAGACCCGGACAGGGGATTAAGCGTGGCTACACCTTC. This gives the protein CASRPGQGIKRGYTF. Filled out from reference TRBV5-1 and TRBJ1-2, the complete variable domain reads KAGVTQTPRYLIKTRGQQVTLSCSPISGHRSVSWYQQTPGQGLQFLFEYFSETQRNKGNFPGRFSGRQFSNSRSEMNVSTLELGDSALYLCASRPGQGIKRGYTFGSGTRLTVV.

The table lists this clone with a few counts. V is TRBV7-2 and J is TRBJ1-2, with unresolved D. Germline V gene lookup returns CDR1 SGHTA and CDR2 FQGNSA. The V and J ends lost 4 bases and 4 bases respectively, with 16 bases between them. The CDR3 runs 15 residues. This CDR3 is CASSSVRLRGYGYTF. The CDR3 bases are TGTGCCAGCAGCTCAGTGCGGCTGCGGGGCTATGGCTACACCTTC.

The chain uses TRBV12-3 or TRBV12-4 and TRBJ1-5; D uncertain. V shed 5 bases and J shed 11 bases, with 13 bases lying between them. The CDR3 consists of 12 residues. CDR3 nucleotide sequence: TGTGCCAGCAGTGTTCCGGGTGGGTCCCAGCATTTT. It translates to CASSVPGGSQHF.

The chain joins TRBV7-9 to TRBJ1-3; a weak D match, TRBD1 (6 bases). Germline values: CDR1 SEHNR, CDR2 FQNEAQ (reference sequence). Between the trimmed V and J ends, which lost 5 bases and 6 bases, there was a span of 17 bases. This CDR3 has 15 amino acids. CDR3 bases: TGTGCCAGCAGCCCAAACGGGGGGCGCGTAAACACCATATATTTT. Amino acid sequence: CASSPNGGRVNTIYF.

The chain links TRBV30 to TRBJ1-1; no definite D call. The V and J ends lost 1 base and 8 bases respectively, with 11 bases between them. The CDR3 extends over 12 amino acids. Germline V gives CDR1 GTSNPN, CDR2 SVGIG (reference sequence). Written as DNA, the CDR3 is TGTGCCTGGAGTGGAATGGGTAGCGAAGCTTTCTTT. It codes for CAWSGMGSEAFF.

Turning to this clone: One end of the junction fails to match germline, which may point to a read error. The chain carries TRBV5-1 and TRBJ1-2; TRBD1 agrees at 7 bases. The V gene's germline CDR1 is SGHRS and CDR2 YFSETQ. The CDR3 has 13 amino acids. The CDR3 region has the DNA TGCACCAGCAGCGTAACAGGGGACCTCGGCTACACCTTC. This translates into CTSSVTGDLGYTF.

The rearrangement uses TRBV3-1 (or the pseudogene TRBV3-2) and TRBJ2-7; no reliable D call. Trimming took off 1 base at V and 6 bases at J, with 10 bases between the two ends. The CDR3 has 13 residues. Germline CDR1 is LGHDT and CDR2 is YNNKEL (reference sequence). CDR3 coding DNA: TGTGCCAGCAGCCAAGTCCCCTCCGTCGAGCAGTACTTC. As protein: CASSQVPSVEQYF.

This clone was seen a handful of times. V and J are TRBV4-3 and TRBJ1-4; unclear D gene. The CDR3 has 12 amino acids. The germline gives CDR1 LGHNA, CDR2 YSLEER. The ends were cut back, 0 bases at V and 8 bases at J, with 4 bases in the middle. The chain's CDR3 is CASSQDREKLFF. The CDR3 DNA reads TGCGCCAGCAGCCAAGACAGGGAAAAACTGTTTTTT.

The chain uses TRBV27 and TRBJ2-2; D is perhaps TRBD2 (5 bases). Trimming pared 4 bases from V and 5 bases from J, leaving 11 bases between. Germline V gene data show CDR1 as MNHEY and CDR2 as SMNVEV (reference sequence). CDR3 length: 14 amino acids. The CDR3: CASSWGVGTGELFF. The DNA for the CDR3 is TGTGCCAGCAGTTGGGGAGTCGGGACCGGGGAGCTGTTTTTT.

The V gene is TRBV19, the J gene TRBJ2-2; 7 bases fit TRBD1. CDR1 and CDR2 from the germline V gene are LNHDA and SQIVND (reference sequence). The CDR3 runs to 15 residues. V shed 6 bases and J 6 bases; nucleotides not matched to a gene: 10. Here the CDR3 DNA reads TGTGCCAGTAGCTTCACCGGACAGGTCCCCGGGGAGCTGTTTTTT. Translated: CASSFTGQVPGELFF.

The chain joins TRBV4-1 to TRBJ2-2; 7 bases match TRBD1. Germline CDR1 and CDR2: MGHRA and YSYEKL. The CDR3 has 14 residues. Unmatched junction bases numbered 8, after V lost 8 bases and J lost 5 bases. The CDR3 DNA is TGCGCCAGCCGGGACAGTGGGGGTACCGGGGAGCTGTTTTTT. This sequence encodes CASRDSGGTGELFF.

The rearrangement joins TRBV5-6 to TRBJ2-7, with D possibly matching TRBD2 (6 bases). Trimming stripped 0 bases from V and 7 bases from J, with 17 bases between. This CDR3 comprises 15 residues. The germline V gene has CDR1 SGHDT and CDR2 YYEEEE. This CDR3 is CASSLAYGGTREQYF. CDR3 nucleotides: TGTGCCAGCAGCTTGGCCTACGGGGGAACGCGGGAGCAGTACTTC.